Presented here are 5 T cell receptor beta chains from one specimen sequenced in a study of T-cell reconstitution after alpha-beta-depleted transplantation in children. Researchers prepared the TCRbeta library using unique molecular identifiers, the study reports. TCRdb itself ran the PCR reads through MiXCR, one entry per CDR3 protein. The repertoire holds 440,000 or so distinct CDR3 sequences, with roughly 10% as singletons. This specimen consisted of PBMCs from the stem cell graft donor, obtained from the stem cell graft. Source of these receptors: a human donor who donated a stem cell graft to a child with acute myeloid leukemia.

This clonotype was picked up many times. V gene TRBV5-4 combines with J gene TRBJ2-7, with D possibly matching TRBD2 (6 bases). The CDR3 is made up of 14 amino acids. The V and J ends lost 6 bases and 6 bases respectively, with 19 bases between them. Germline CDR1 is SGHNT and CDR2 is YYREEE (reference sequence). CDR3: CASTTAGAKAEQYF. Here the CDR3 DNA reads TGTGCCAGCACTACAGCGGGCGCTAAGGCCGAGCAGTACTTC.

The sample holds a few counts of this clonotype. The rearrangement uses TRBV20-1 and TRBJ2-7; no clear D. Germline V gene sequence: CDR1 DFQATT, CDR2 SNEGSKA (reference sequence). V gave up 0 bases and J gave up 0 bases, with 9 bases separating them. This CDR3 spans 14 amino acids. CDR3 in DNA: TGCAGTGCTAGAGAAGCAGGAAACTCCTACGAGCAGTACTTC. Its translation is CSAREAGNSYEQYF.

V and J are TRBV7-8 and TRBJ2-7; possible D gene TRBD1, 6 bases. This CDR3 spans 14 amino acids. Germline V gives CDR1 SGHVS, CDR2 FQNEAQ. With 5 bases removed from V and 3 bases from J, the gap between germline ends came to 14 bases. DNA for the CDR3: TGTGCCAGCAGCACCATAGACAGGAGCTACGAGCAGTACGTC. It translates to CASSTIDRSYEQYV.

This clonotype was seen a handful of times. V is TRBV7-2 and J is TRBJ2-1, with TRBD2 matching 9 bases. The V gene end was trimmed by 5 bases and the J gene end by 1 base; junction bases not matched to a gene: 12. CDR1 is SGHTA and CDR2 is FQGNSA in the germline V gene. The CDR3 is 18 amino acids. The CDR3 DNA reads TGTGCCAGCAGCCGGGGAGGCCCTAGCGGGATTTCCTACAATGAGCAGTTCTTC. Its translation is CASSRGGPSGISYNEQFF.

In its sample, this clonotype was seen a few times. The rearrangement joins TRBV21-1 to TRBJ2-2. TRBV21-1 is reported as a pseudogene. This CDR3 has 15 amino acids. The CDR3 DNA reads TGTGCCAGCAGCCCACAGCCACCGAACACCGGGGAGCTGTTTTTT. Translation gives CASSPQPPNTGELFF.